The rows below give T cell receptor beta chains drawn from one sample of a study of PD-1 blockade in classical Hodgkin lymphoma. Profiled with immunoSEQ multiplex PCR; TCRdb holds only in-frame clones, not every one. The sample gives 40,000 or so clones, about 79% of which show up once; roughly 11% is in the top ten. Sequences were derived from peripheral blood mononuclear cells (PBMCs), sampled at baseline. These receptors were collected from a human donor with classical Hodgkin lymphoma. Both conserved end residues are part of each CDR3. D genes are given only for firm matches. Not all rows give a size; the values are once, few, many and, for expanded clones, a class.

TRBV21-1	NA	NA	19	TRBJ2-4	CASSKRSGLAGACENIQYF	TGTGCCAGCAGCAAACGATCCGGACTAGCGGGAGCCTGTGAAAACATTCAGTACTTC
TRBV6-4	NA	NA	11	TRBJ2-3	CASSGADTQYF	TGTGCCAGTTCGGGTGCAGATACGCAGTATTTT
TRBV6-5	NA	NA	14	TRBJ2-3	CASSYGLARYTQYF	TGTGCCAGCAGTTACGGCTTAGCCAGATATACGCAGTATTTT
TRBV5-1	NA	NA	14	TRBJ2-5	CASSLEGFGETQYF	TGCGCCAGCAGCTTGGAAGGGTTCGGGGAGACCCAGTACTTC
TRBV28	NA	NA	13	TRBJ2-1	CASSLLGRDEQFF	TGTGCCAGCAGTTTACTAGGCAGGGACGAGCAGTTCTTC
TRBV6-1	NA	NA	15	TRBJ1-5	CASSERGQTNQPQHF	TGTGCCAGCAGTGAAAGAGGACAGACCAATCAGCCCCAGCATTTT
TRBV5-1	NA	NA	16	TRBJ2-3	CASSLEVARYTDTQYF	TGCGCCAGCAGCTTAGAAGTAGCCAGGTACACAGATACGCAGTATTTT
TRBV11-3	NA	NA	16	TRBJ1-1	CASSLASGPRNTEAFF	TGTGCCAGCAGCTTAGCGTCAGGGCCCCGGAACACTGAAGCTTTCTTT
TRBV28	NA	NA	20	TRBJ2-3	CASSLEAGEVEREGTDTQYF	TGTGCCAGCAGTTTAGAGGCAGGGGAGGTGGAGAGGGAGGGCACAGATACGCAGTATTTT
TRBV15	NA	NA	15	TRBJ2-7	CATSVGRSSSYEQYF	TGTGCCACCAGCGTTGGGAGGAGCAGCTCCTACGAGCAGTACTTC
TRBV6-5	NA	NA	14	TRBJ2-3	CASSYSNLGNTQYF	TGTGCCAGCAGTTACTCGAACTTGGGGAATACGCAGTATTTT
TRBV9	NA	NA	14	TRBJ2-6	CASGQGPGANVLTF	TGTGCCAGCGGGCAGGGTCCTGGGGCCAACGTCCTGACTTTC
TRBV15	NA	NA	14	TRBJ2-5	CATSRGTGQETQYF	TGTGCCACCAGCAGAGGCACAGGGCAAGAGACCCAGTACTTC
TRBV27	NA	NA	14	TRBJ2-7	CASSLILFSYEQYF	TGTGCCAGCAGTTTAATTCTTTTCTCCTACGAGCAGTACTTC
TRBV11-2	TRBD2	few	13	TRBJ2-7	CASRPAGVYEQYF	TGTGCCAGCAGGCCCGCGGGAGTCTACGAGCAGTACTTC
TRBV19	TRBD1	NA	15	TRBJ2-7	CASSRGQGASYEQYF	TGTGCCAGTAGTAGAGGACAGGGGGCATCCTACGAGCAGTACTTC
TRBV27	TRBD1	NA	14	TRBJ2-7	CASSLRGPSYEQYF	TGTGCCAGCAGTTTGAGGGGGCCCTCCTACGAGCAGTACTTC
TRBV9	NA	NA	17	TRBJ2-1	CASSLSQVRASYNEQFF	TGTGCCAGCAGCCTGTCGCAGGTGCGGGCCTCCTACAATGAGCAGTTCTTC
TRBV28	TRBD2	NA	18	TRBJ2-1	CASSFTRLGGGRNNEQFF	TGTGCCAGCAGTTTTACCCGATTGGGTGGCGGGAGAAACAATGAGCAGTTCTTC
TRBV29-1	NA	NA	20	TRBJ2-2	CSVEEWPSISANLGTGELFF	TGCAGCGTTGAAGAATGGCCTAGTATCTCGGCCAATCTCGGCACCGGGGAGCTGTTTTTT
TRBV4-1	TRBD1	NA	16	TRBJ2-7	CASSQAMGQVGYEQYF	TGCGCCAGCAGCCAAGCTATGGGACAGGTGGGCTACGAGCAGTACTTC
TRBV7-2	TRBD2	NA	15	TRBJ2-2	CASSPPGLASGELFF	TGTGCCAGCAGCCCCCCAGGACTAGCGTCCGGGGAGCTGTTTTTT
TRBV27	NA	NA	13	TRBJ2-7	CASSLTTGYEQYF	TGTGCCAGCAGTTTAACCACAGGGTACGAGCAGTACTTC
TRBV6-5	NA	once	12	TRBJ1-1	CASSPRNTEAFF	TGTGCCAGCAGTCCCCGGAACACTGAAGCTTTCTTT
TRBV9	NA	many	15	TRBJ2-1	CASSVAGISLDEQFF	TGTGCCAGCAGCGTAGCGGGAATCTCTCTAGATGAGCAGTTCTTC
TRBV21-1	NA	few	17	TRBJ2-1	CASSVRLAGPGGNEQFF	TGTGCCAGCAGCGTCAGACTAGCGGGACCGGGGGGCAATGAGCAGTTCTTC
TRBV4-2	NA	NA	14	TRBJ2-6	CASRGDSGANVLTF	TGTGCCAGCAGGGGAGACTCTGGGGCCAACGTCCTGACTTTC
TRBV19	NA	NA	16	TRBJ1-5	CASSIEGNPGNQPQHF	TGTGCCAGTAGTATAGAAGGGAATCCTGGCAATCAGCCCCAGCATTTT
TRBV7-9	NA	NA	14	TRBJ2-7	CASSSPGGGYEQYF	TGTGCCAGCAGCTCCCCTGGGGGAGGCTACGAGCAGTACTTC
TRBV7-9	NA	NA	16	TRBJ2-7	CASSFMTGTYSYEQYF	TGTGCCAGCAGCTTCATGACCGGGACATACTCCTACGAGCAGTACTTC
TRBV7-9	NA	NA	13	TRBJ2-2	CASILAATGELFF	TGTGCCAGCATCCTAGCTGCGACCGGGGAGCTGTTTTTT
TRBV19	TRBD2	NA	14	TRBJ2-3	CASSIAGGPNTQYF	TGTGCCAGTAGTATAGCGGGAGGGCCGAATACGCAGTATTTT
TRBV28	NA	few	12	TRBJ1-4	CASSRSKEKLFF	TGTGCCAGCAGTCGAAGCAAGGAAAAACTGTTTTTT
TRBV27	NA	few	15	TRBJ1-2	CASSLSFGANYGYTF	TGTGCCAGCAGTTTATCGTTCGGGGCCAACTATGGCTACACCTTC
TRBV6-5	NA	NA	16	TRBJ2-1	CASSYDPDPNDNEQFF	TGTGCCAGCAGTTACGATCCAGACCCAAACGACAATGAGCAGTTCTTC
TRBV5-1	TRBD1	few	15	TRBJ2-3	CASSRGTGAGDTQYF	TGCGCCAGCAGCCGCGGGACAGGGGCTGGAGATACGCAGTATTTT
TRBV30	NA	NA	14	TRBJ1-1	CARLPGIRNTEAFF	TGTGCCCGACTACCGGGCATAAGGAACACTGAAGCTTTCTTT
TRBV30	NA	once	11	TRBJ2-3	CAWELTDTQYF	TGTGCCTGGGAACTCACAGATACGCAGTATTTT
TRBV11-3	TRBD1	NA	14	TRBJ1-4	CASSEQGEKEKLFF	TGTGCCAGCAGTGAACAGGGGGAAAAGGAAAAACTGTTTTTT
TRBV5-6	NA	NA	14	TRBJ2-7	CASSLATDPYEQYF	TGTGCCAGCAGCTTGGCCACAGACCCCTACGAGCAGTACTTC
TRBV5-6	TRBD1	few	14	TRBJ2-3	CASSWDRSTDTQYF	TGTGCCAGCAGTTGGGACAGGAGCACAGATACGCAGTATTTT
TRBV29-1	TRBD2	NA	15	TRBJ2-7	CSVEDSGRGPYEQYF	TGCAGCGTTGAAGATAGCGGGAGAGGACCCTACGAGCAGTACTTC
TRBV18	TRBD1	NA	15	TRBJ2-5	CASSPSDRGRETQYF	TGTGCCAGCTCACCCTCCGACAGGGGGCGGGAGACCCAGTACTTC
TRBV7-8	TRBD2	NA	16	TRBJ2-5	CASSLARGGRGETQYF	TGTGCCAGCAGCTTAGCCCGGGGGGGTAGGGGGGAGACCCAGTACTTC
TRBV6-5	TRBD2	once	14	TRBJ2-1	CASSYSVLAGRQFF	TGTGCCAGCAGTTACTCGGTACTAGCGGGAAGGCAGTTCTTC
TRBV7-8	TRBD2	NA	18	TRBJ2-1	CASSLGLAGEVSYNEQFF	TGTGCCAGCAGCCTGGGACTAGCGGGAGAGGTGTCCTACAATGAGCAGTTCTTC
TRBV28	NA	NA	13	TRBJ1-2	CASSLIPYYGYTF	TGTGCCAGCAGTTTAATACCGTACTATGGCTACACCTTC
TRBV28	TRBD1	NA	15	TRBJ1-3	CASSPPRDRGNTIYF	TGTGCCAGCAGTCCACCCCGGGACAGGGGAAACACCATATATTTT
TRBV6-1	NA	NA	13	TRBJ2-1	CASTRRSYNEQFF	TGTGCCAGCACGCGGAGGTCCTACAATGAGCAGTTCTTC
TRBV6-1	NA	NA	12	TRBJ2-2	CASFRGAGELFF	TGTGCCAGCTTTAGGGGCGCCGGGGAGCTGTTTTTT
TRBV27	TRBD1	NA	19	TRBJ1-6	CASTLRPPRDREYNSPLHF	TGTGCCAGCACCCTTAGACCCCCCCGGGACAGAGAGTACAATTCACCCCTCCACTTT
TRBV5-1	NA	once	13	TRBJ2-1	CASSLFPGAEQFF	TGCGCCAGCAGCTTATTTCCAGGAGCTGAGCAGTTCTTC